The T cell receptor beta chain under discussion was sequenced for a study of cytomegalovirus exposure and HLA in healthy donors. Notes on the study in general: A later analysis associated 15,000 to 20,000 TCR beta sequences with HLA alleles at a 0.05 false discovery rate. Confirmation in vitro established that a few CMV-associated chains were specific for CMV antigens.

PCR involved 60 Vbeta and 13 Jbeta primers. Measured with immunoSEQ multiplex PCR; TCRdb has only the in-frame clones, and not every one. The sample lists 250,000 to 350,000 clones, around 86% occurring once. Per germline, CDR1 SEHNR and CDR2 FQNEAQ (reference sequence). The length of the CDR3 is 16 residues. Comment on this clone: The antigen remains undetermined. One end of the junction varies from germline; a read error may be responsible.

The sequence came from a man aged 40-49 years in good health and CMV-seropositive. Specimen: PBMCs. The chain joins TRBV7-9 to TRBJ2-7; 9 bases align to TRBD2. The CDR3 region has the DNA TGTTCCAGCAGCTTCTATCCTAGCGGGAACTCCTACGAGCAGTACTTC. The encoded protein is CSSSFYPSGNSYEQYF.